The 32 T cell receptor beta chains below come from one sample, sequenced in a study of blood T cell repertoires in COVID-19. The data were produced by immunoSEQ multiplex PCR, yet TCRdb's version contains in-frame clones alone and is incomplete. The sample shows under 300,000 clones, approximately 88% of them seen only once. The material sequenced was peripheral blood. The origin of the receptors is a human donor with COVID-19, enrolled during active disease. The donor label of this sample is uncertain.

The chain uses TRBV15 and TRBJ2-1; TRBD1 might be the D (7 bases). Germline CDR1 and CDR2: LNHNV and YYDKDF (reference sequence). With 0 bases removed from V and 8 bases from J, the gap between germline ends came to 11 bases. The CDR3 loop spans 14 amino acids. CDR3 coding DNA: TGTGCCACCAGCAGAGATCCAGGGGGGTATGAGCAGTTCTTC. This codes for CATSRDPGGYEQFF.

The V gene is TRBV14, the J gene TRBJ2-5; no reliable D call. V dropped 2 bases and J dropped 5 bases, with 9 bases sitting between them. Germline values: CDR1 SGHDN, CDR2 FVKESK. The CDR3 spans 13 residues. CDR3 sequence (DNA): TGTGCCAGCAGCCAATCTAGTCGGGAGACCCAGTACTTC. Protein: CASSQSSRETQYF.

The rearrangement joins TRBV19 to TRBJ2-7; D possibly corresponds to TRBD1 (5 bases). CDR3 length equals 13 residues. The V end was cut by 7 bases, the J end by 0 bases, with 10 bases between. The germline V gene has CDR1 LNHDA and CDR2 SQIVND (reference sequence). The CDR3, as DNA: TGTGCCAGTAAACAGGATAGCTCCTACGAGCAGTACTTC. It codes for CASKQDSSYEQYF. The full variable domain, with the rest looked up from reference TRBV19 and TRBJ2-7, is DGGITQSPKYLFRKEGQNVTLSCEQNLNHDAMYWYRQDPGQGLRLIYYSQIVNDFQKGDIAEGYSVSREKKESFPLTVTSAQKNPTAFYLCASKQDSSYEQYFGPGTRLTVT.

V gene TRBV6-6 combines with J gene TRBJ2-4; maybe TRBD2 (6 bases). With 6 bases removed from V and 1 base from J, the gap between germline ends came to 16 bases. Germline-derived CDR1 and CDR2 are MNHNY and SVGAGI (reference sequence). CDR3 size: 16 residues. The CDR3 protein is CASSPTGDVAKNIQYF. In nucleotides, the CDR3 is TGTGCCAGCAGCCCGACGGGGGATGTGGCCAAAAACATTCAGTACTTC.

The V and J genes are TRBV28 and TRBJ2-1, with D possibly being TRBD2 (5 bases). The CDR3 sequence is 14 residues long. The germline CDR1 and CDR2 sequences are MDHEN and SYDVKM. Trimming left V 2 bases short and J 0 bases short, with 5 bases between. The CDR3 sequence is CASSLGSSYNEQFF. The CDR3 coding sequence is TGTGCCAGCAGTTTAGGGAGCTCCTACAATGAGCAGTTCTTC.

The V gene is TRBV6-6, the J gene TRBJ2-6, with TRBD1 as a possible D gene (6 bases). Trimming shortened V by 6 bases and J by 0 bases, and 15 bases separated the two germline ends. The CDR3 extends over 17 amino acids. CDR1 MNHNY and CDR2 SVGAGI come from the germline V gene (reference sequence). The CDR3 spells CASRRQVLLSGANVLTF. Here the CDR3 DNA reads TGTGCCAGCAGGCGACAGGTCCTTCTCTCTGGGGCCAACGTCCTGACTTTC.

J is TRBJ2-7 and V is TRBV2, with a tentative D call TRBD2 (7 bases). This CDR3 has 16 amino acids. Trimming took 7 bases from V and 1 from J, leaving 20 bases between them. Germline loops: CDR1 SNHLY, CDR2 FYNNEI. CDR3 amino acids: CASTSRGRATSYEQYF. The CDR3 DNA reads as TGTGCCAGCACCTCAAGGGGGAGGGCCACGTCCTACGAGCAGTACTTC.

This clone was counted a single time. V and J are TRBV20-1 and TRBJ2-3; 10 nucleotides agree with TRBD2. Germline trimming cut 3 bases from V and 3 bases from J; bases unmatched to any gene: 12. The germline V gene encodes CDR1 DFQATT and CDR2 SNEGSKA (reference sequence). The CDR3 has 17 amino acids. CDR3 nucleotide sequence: TGCAGTGCTAGTTCTAGCGGGAGTCTAGGGTGGACAGATACGCAGTATTTT. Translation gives CSASSSGSLGWTDTQYF.

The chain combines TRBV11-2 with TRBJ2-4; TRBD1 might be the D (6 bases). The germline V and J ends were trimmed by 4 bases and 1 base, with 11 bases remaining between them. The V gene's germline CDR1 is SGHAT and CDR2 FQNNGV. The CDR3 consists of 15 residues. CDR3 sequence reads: CASSSPRGAKNIQYF. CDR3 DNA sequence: TGTGCCAGCAGCTCCCCTAGGGGGGCCAAAAACATTCAGTACTTC.

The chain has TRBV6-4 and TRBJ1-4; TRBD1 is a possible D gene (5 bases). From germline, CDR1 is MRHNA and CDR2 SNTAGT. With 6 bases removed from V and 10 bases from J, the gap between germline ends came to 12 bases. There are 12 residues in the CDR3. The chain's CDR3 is CASSPGGGKLFF. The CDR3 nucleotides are TGTGCCAGCAGCCCCGGGGGAGGAAAACTGTTTTTT.

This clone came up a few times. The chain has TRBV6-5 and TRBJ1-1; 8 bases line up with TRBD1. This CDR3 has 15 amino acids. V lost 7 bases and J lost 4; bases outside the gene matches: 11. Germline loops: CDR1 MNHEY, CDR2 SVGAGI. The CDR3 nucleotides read TGTGCCAGCACCCTGGACAGGGAGGGAGGCACTGAAGCTTTCTTT. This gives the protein CASTLDREGGTEAFF.

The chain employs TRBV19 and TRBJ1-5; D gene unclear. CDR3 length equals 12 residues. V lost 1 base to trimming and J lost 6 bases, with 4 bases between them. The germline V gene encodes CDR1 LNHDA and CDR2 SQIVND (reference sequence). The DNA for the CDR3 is TGTGCCAGTAGTATAGCCGGTCAGCCCCAGCATTTT. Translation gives CASSIAGQPQHF.

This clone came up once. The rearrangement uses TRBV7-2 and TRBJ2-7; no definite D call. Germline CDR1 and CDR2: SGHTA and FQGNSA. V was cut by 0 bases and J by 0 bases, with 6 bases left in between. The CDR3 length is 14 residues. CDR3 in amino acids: CASSLAVLSYEQYF. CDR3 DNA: TGTGCCAGCAGCTTAGCTGTCCTCTCCTACGAGCAGTACTTC.

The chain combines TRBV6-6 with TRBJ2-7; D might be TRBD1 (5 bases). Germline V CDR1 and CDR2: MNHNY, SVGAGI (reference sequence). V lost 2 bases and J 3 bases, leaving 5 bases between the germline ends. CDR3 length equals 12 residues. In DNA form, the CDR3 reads TGTGCCAGCAGTTACGACAGCTACGAGCAGTACTTC. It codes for CASSYDSYEQYF.

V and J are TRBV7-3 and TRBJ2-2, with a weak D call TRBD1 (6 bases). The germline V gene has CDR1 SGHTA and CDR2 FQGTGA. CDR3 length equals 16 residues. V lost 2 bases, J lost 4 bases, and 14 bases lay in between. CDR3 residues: CASSLEAGARTGELFF. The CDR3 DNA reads TGTGCCAGCAGCTTAGAGGCAGGGGCACGCACCGGGGAGCTGTTTTTT.

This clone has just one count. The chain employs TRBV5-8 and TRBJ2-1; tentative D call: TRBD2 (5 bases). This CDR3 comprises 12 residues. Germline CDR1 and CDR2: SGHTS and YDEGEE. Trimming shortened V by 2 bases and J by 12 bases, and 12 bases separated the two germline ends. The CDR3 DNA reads TGTGCCAGCAGCTTAAGGCGGGCCTGGCAGTTCTTC. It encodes CASSLRRAWQFF.

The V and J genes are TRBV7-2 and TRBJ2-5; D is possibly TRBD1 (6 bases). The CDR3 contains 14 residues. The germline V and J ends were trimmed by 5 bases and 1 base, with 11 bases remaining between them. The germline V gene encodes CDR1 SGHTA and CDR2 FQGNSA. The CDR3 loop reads CASSIQGTQETQYF. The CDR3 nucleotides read TGTGCCAGCAGCATTCAGGGGACCCAAGAGACCCAGTACTTC.

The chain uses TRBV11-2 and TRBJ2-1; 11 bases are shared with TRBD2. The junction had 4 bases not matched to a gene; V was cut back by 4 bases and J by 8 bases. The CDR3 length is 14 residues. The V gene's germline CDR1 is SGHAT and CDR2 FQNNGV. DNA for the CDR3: TGTGCCAGCAGCTCTAGCGGGAGGTACGATGAGCAGTTCTTC. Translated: CASSSSGRYDEQFF.

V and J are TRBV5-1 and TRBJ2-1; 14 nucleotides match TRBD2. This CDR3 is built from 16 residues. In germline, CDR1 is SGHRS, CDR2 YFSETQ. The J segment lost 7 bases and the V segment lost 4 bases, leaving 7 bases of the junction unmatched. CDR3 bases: TGCGCCAGCAGCGAACCGGGACTAGCGGGAGCAAATGAGCAGTTCTTC. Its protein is CASSEPGLAGANEQFF. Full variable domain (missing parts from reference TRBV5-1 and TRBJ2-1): KAGVTQTPRYLIKTRGQQVTLSCSPISGHRSVSWYQQTPGQGLQFLFEYFSETQRNKGNFPGRFSGRQFSNSRSEMNVSTLELGDSALYLCASSEPGLAGANEQFFGPGTRLTVL.

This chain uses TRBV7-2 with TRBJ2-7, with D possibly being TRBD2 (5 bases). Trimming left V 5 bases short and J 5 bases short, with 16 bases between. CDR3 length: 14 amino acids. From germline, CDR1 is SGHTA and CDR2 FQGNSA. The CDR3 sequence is CASSRALAENEQYF. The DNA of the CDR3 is TGTGCCAGCAGCCGGGCGCTAGCAGAGAACGAGCAGTACTTC.

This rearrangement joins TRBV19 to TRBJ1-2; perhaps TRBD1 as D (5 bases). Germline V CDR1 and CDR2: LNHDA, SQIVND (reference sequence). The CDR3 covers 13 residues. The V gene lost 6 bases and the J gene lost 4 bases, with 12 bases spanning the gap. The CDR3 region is CASRAGTTYGYTF. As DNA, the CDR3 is TGTGCCAGTAGAGCCGGGACTACCTATGGCTACACCTTC.

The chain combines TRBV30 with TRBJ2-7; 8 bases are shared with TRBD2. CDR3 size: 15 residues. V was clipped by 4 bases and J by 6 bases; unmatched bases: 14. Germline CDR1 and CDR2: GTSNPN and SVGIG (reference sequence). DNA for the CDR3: TGTGCCTGGATCCAACCGGGGGGGTTAGGGTTCGAGCAGTACTTC. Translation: CAWIQPGGLGFEQYF.

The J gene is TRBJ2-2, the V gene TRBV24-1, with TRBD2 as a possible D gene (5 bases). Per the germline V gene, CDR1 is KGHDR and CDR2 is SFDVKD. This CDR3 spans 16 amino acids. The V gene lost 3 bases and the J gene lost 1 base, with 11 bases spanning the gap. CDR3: CATSDTSSGNTGELFF. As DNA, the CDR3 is TGTGCCACCAGTGATACGAGCAGCGGGAACACCGGGGAGCTGTTTTTT.

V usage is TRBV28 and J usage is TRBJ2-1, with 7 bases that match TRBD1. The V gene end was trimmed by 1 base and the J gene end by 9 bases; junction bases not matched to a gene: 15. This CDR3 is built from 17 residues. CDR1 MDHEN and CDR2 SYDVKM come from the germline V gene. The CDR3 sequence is CASSLYFSGQPRGEQFF. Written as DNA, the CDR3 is TGTGCCAGCAGTTTATATTTTTCGGGACAGCCGAGAGGTGAGCAGTTCTTC.

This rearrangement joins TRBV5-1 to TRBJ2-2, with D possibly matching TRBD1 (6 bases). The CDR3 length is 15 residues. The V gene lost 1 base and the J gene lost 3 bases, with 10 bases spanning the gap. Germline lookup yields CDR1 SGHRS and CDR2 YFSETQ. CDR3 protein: CASSLSGEDTGELFF. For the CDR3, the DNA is TGCGCCAGCAGCTTGTCAGGGGAAGACACCGGGGAGCTGTTTTTT.

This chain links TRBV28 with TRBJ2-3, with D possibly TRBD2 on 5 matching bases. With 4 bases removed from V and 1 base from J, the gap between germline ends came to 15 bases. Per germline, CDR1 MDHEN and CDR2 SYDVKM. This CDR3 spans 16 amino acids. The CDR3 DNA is TGTGCCAGCAGTTCCCTTGAGTTCGGGGGCACAGATACGCAGTATTTT. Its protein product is CASSSLEFGGTDTQYF.

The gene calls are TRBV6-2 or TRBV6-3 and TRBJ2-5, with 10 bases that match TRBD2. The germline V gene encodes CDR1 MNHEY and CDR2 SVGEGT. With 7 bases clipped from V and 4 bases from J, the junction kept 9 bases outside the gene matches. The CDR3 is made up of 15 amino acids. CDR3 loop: CASTPRTSGLETQYF. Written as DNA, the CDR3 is TGTGCCAGCACCCCAAGGACTAGCGGATTAGAGACCCAGTACTTC.

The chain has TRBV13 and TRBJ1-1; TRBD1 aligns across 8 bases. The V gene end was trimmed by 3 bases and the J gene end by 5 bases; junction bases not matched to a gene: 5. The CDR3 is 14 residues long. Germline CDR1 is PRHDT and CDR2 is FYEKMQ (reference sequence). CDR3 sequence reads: CASSFGTGSTEAFF. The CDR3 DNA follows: TGTGCCAGCAGCTTTGGGACAGGCAGTACTGAAGCTTTCTTT.

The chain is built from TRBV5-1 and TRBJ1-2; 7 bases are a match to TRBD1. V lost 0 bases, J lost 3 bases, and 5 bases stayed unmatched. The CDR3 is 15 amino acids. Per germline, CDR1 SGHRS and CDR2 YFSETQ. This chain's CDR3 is CASSLEGARDYGYTF. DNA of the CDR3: TGCGCCAGCAGCTTGGAGGGGGCGCGAGACTATGGCTACACCTTC. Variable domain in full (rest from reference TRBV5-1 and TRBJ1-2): KAGVTQTPRYLIKTRGQQVTLSCSPISGHRSVSWYQQTPGQGLQFLFEYFSETQRNKGNFPGRFSGRQFSNSRSEMNVSTLELGDSALYLCASSLEGARDYGYTFGSGTRLTVV.

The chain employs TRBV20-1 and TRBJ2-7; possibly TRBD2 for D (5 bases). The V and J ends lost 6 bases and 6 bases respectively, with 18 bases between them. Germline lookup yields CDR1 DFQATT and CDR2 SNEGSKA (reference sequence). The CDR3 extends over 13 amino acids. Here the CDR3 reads CSASRPSWGEQYF. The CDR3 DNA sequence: TGCAGTGCGAGTCGACCTAGCTGGGGCGAGCAGTACTTC.

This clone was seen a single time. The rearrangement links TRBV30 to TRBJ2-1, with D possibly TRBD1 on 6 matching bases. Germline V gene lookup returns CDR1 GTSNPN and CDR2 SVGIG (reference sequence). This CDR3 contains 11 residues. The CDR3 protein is CGGGSNNEQFF. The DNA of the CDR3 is TGTGGAGGGGGATCCAACAATGAGCAGTTCTTC.

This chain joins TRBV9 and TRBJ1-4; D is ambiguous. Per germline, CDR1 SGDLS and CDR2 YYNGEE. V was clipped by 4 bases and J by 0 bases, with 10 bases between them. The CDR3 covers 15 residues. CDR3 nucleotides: TGTGCCAGCAGCCCCGTAGAGACAACTAATGAAAAACTGTTTTTT. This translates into CASSPVETTNEKLFF.